This T cell receptor (beta chain) was retrieved from a study of breast tumors, draining lymph nodes, adjacent tissues. General observations from the study: Tumors had less TCR diversity than lymph nodes, more than nontumor tissue.

The CDR3 loop spans 17 amino acids. Per the germline V gene, CDR1 is LNHDA and CDR2 is SQIVND (reference sequence). Trimming took 3 bases from V and 2 from J, leaving 17 bases between them. From the multiplex PCR reads, TCRdb called clonotypes with MiXCR, one entry per CDR3 protein. The table includes approximately 100,000 distinct CDR3 sequences, 30% detected once. This clonotype was detected many times. Its antigen is undetermined. Axillary draining lymph nodes of breast cancer patients supplied the node samples. The sample consisted of axillary lymph node tissue. The chain carries TRBV19 and TRBJ1-5; a possible D gene is TRBD1 (5 bases). The sequence was collected from a female donor with breast cancer. Some clones in this sample may be carry-over from other donors' samples. CDR3 in amino acids: CASSMTPGQMGNQPQHF. The DNA for the CDR3 is TGTGCCAGTAGTATGACCCCGGGGCAGATGGGCAATCAGCCCCAGCATTTT.